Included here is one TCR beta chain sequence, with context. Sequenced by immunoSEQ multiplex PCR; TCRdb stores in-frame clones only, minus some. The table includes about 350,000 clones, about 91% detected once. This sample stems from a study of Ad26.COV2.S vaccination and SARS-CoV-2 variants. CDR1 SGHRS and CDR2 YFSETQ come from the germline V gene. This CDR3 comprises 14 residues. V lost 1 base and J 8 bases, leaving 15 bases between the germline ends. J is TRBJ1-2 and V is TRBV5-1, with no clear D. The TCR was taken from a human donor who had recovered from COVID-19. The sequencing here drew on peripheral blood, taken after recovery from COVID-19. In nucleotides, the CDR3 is TGCGCCAGCAGCTTGAGGTCAGGCAGTCAGGGCTACACCTTC. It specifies CASSLRSGSQGYTF.